The clone carrying this TCR beta chain was seen at least ten times. The antigen remains undetermined. The record originates from a study of identical twins. Germline-derived CDR1 and CDR2 are SGHVS and FQNEAQ. The CDR3 is 17 residues long. The J segment lost 2 bases and the V segment lost 6 bases, leaving 10 bases of the junction unmatched. Study findings and constraints: Twin sharing of out-of-frame TCR alpha was underestimated by models in monozygotic pairs. Low generation probability was overrepresented in out-of-frame alpha sequences shared by twins. High-abundance cord blood beta clonotypes had fewer insertions; memory repertoires showed none.

Template switching added a universal primer site, and cDNA bore unique molecular identifiers. Each CDR3 protein gets one entry after TCRdb re-called the 5' RACE reads with MiXCR. The table has approximately 700,000 distinct CDR3 sequences, approximately 6% seen once. The specimen sequenced was naive T cells sorted from blood. The clonotype was recovered from a man younger than 35 in good health. This chain links TRBV7-8 with TRBJ2-2; TRBD2 aligns across 9 bases. The CDR3 DNA reads TGTGCCAGCAGAGTTTATAGCGGGGGCCCTAACACCGGGGAGCTGTTTTTT. It encodes CASRVYSGGPNTGELFF.